The text below deals with one T cell receptor beta chain. Antigen specificity is unknown. Investigators profiled TCR beta VDJ and CDR3 from genomic DNA template. TCRdb reanalysed the reads using MiXCR and keeps one entry per CDR3 protein. The repertoire has a few hundred thousand distinct CDR3 sequences, around 49% of them found once; the top ten carry 20%. The data belong to a study of CD8+CD57+ T cells in acquired aplastic anemia. Previously, flow cytometry had revealed CD8+CD57+ cell expansion in the patients chosen for sequencing. The study, taken as a whole, reports: In common between the patients and the controls were nearly 30 CD8+ CDR3 sequences.

CDR1 and CDR2 (germline): SNHLY, FYNNEI. Losses at the gene ends were 6 bases for V and 7 bases for J; bases not matched to a gene: 13. The length of the CDR3 is 15 residues. The TCR originated in a human donor with aplastic anemia. The sequenced material came from sorted CD4+, CD8+, or CD8+CD57+ T cells (not recorded which) from PBMCs. V is TRBV2 and J is TRBJ2-7; 9 bases fit TRBD2. CDR3 coding DNA: TGTGCCAGCAGCGTAGGTTTAGCGGGGGCGCGGGAGCAGTACTTC. Translated: CASSVGLAGAREQYF.